Given below is one TCR beta chain in context. No cognate antigen has been identified for it. Base qualities were left out, and no much larger clone turns up one base away. The cohort consisted of 670 or so healthy bone marrow donors. Cohort members were all nominally healthy when sampled, although unrecorded immune exposures were likely present. The donor was CMV seropositive and belonged to the group of 250 to 300 seropositive cohort members. Every donor gave a peripheral blood sample, and the peripheral blood mononuclear cells from that sample were used for TCR beta sequencing. The Qiagen DNeasy Blood Extraction Kit was used to extract genomic DNA from the blood cell samples. According to the germline V gene, CDR1 reads SGHDT and CDR2 reads YYEEEE. From V the trimming removes 2 bases and from J it removes 6 bases, while the gene matches leave 9 bases of the junction unaccounted for. The CDR3 sequence holds 15 residues, the cysteine and phenylalanine included. Only the CDR3 DNA is retained, 45 bases long and in frame from the first base.

This sample was included in a study of cytomegalovirus exposure and HLA in healthy donors (dated by TCRdb to the late 2010s). As for the study more broadly: According to an earlier analysis of 450 to 650 of the donors, about 190 million T cells yielded roughly 110 million unique TCR beta sequences and 276 Gb of sequence data. Donor age, sex, ethnicity and CMV serostatus were compiled alongside the repertoire data. Using immunosequencing, the study profiled T cell repertoires from around 680 subjects and related those repertoires to cytomegalovirus serostatus. The later analysis used no new phenotypic data to find candidate immune exposures, relying instead on TCR beta sequences and their occurrence across donors. In a later analysis, previously published TCR beta repertoires from 600 to 850 donors were re-analyzed and high-resolution HLA genotyping was added so that TCR occurrence patterns could be studied. In an earlier analysis of several hundred of the donors, high-throughput TCR beta sequencing was used to judge whether each TCR beta V gene segment behaved as functional or pseudogenic. To predict cytomegalovirus infection status, the study brought together high-throughput TCR immunosequencing, statistical association of individual TCRs with disease status, and machine learning. A later genetic analysis took genome-wide SNP genotypes for about three fifths of the 666 donors and used that subset as a discovery cohort. Every repertoire in the discovery cohort had been generated on one and the same sequencing platform. Among 350 to 400 genotyped donors of the cohort, an average of 235,054 unique TCR beta nucleotide sequences were sequenced per donor, 15% to 20% of them non-productive. The number of typed donors differed by locus: about 620-630 for A, B, C, DRB1 and DQB1; approximately 530 for DQA1; over 600 for DPA1; and some 430 for DPB1. About five DR-DQ haplotypes were treated as single units for association and clustering because of strong linkage in the cohort. A separate validation cohort of roughly 130 different subjects was used in addition to the 666-subject first cohort. The study aimed to test whether cataloging public T cell receptors could reveal signatures of past pathogen exposure. HLA typing covered class I and class II loci at four-digit resolution. Among the roughly 400 genotyped donors, 81% belonged to the genetic ancestry cluster associated with self-reported Caucasian donors. About 300 gigabases of sequencing data and 70 million to 85 million unique TCR sequences were included in an early release covering roughly 700 HLA-typed donors. What the study reported, not specific to this receptor: CMV serostatus was the only immune exposure information available for the cohort. A cluster of highly shared sequence variants was judged likely to be a technical artifact of the sequencing pipeline. Most TCR sequences were seen in very few donors, while some public TCRs were found in many individuals. In an earlier analysis of over 550 of the donors, most TCR beta V segments were observed in productive rearrangements about 90% or about 30% of the time, broadly matching IMGT annotations. A further reported finding was that TCR beta sequences accurately predicted the HLA-A and HLA-B alleles for most subjects in the first cohort. When HLA alleles, especially DR and DQ, strongly co-occurred, TCR associations were difficult to assign to individual alleles. Most CMV-associated TCR beta chains appeared to be HLA-restricted in a later analysis, and the HLA associations seemed to be driven largely by CMV exposure. A total of about 180 TCR beta chains were listed by the study as associated with cytomegalovirus. Presence/absence analyses assumed roughly uniform sequencing depth across donors, an assumption that may not hold. According to a later analysis, parvovirus B19, influenza, CMV and Epstein-Barr virus appeared linked to several top co-occurrence clusters. According to a later genetic analysis, donors in an Asian-associated ancestry cluster had fewer N-insertions in productive TCRs than the roughly 670-donor mean. In vitro tests confirmed that a few of the cytomegalovirus-associated TCR beta chains recognize cytomegalovirus antigens. In a later genetic analysis, a missense DCLRE1C variant was associated with V-gene and J-gene trimming of TCR beta chains, and the association was replicated in an independent cohort. In a later analysis, TCR association rates were found to vary across HLA loci, with the most associated TCRs seen for DRB1 alleles and the fewest for HLA-C alleles. Linkage disequilibrium might explain the correlated functional status among segregating V segments, but an unknown experimental factor could not be ruled out. At a false discovery rate of 0.05, a later analysis linked around 17,000 TCR beta sequences to specific HLA alleles. This cohort had only TCR beta chains sequenced, and the lack of alpha or paired-chain data limited which features could be detected. Because some donors lacked HLA typing at each locus, the association tests relied only on the typed subset. The authors suggested that the approach could potentially be extended to other disease states and immunological phenotypes. In a later analysis, HLA-associated TCR beta chains were found to be more clonally expanded and to have lower generation probabilities than equally common non-associated chains. The 87-base-pair reads could not distinguish some IMGT-functional V segments, including TRBV6-2 and TRBV6-3, so those segments were excluded. Because counts were too low, 15 to 20 rarely observed V segments, including chromosome 9 orphons, were excluded from the earlier analysis of 587 of the donors. Cytomegalovirus status was reported to be diagnosed by the classifier with high specificity and sensitivity in both the original and validation cohorts.

To prepare the library, the immunoSEQ multiplex PCR assay was applied. The multiplex PCR relied on a mix of 60 forward primers for TCR Vbeta segments and 13 reverse primers for TCR Jbeta segments. Amplification of the CDR3 region of rearranged TCR beta genes was performed with a multiplex PCR assay on genomic DNA. Amplified TCR beta libraries were sequenced as 87-base-pair reads on the Illumina HiSeq System. The authors processed their data as follows. Across the 600 to 700 repertoires, a later analysis counted approximately 83 million unique TCR beta chains, some 11 million of which were shared by at least two donors. Raw reads were error-corrected and collapsed into unique sequences by a nearest-neighbor algorithm in which closely related sequences were merged to remove PCR and sequencing errors. Alignment of CDR3 sequences to IMGT reference sequences was used to assign V, D and J gene segments. Each retained sequence needed at least a six-nucleotide match to both a V gene segment and a J gene segment. A rearrangement was called productive if the CDR3 had no stop codons and remained in frame with V and J, and every other rearrangement was called non-productive. Following IMGT convention, CDR3 was defined as the stretch from the second conserved V-encoded cysteine up to the conserved J-encoded phenylalanine. The earlier analysis of about 530 of the donors excluded any sequence lacking an unambiguous match to a single V gene segment. In an earlier analysis of 450 to 750 of the donors, a V segment was called functional when productive rearrangements were above 56.7%, and segregating when the standard deviation between donors exceeded 5%. A statistical classification framework was developed to diagnose cytomegalovirus status using the catalog of TCR beta chain sequences. In a later analysis, TCR nucleotide sequences were compared against IMGT/GENE-DB human TR gene sequences so that V and J genes could be assigned. A later analysis assigned CDR3 sequences and most-parsimonious VDJ recombination scenarios with the TCRdist pipeline. A later analysis defined each TCR beta chain by its CDR3 amino acid sequence plus V-gene family, and excluded reads lacking a unique V-gene family. To address suspected cross-contamination and a sequencing artifact, a later analysis removed under 600 highly shared, low-generation-probability nucleotide sequences. In a later analysis, a clonal expansion index for each public chain was calculated from normalized within-repertoire ranks of inferred template counts. In a later analysis, generation probabilities were computed using a VDJ recombination model fitted to out-of-frame rearrangements, and the results were checked against IGoR. Hypergeometric tests were used in a later analysis to score TCR-TCR, TCR-HLA and TCR-CMV co-occurrence, with a repertoire-size bias correction applied to the TCR pairs. To estimate false discovery rates, a later analysis permuted the HLA or CMV assignments 20 times. A later analysis grouped co-occurring TCRs with DBSCAN, adding TCRdist sequence similarity when clustering within HLA-allele-positive subsets. For co-occurrence clustering, repertoires with fewer than 30,000 or more than 120,000 public chains were excluded, along with roughly 5 repertoires with anomalous nucleotide sharing. The table comes from immuneACCESS by way of TCRdb, which keeps in-frame sequences with V and J called. Part of the clones is missing from these tables; in studies checked, under half for an unresolved V gene and the rest for unknown reasons. V and J calls and clone size are those listed in that table; D and trimming were worked out from the DNA. The sample table records 150,000 to 200,000 clones; 70% to 80% of these occur just once. 9.7% of the sample belongs to the ten largest clones.

The sequenced material came from PBMCs. The rearrangement combines TRBV5-6 with TRBJ1-2; 8 central bases correspond to TRBD1. This clonotype was sampled from a man younger than 35 in good health and CMV-seropositive. The base sequence is TGTGCCAGCAGCTTTGGCGGCAGGGGGCATCATGGCTACACCTTC. Its translation is CASSFGGRGHHGYTF.